The 18 T cell receptor beta chains below were found in one sample sequenced in a study of monozygotic twins with inflammatory bowel disease. TCRdb re-called the 5' RACE reads and catalogs CDR3 proteins one per entry, DNA excluded. This repertoire comprises 160,000 or so distinct CDR3 sequences; its ten largest clones make up around 2.4%. Source material: blood. The receptor source for this set is a human donor with ulcerative colitis or Crohn's disease, or a healthy co-twin of an affected twin (not recorded which).

This CDR3 reads CASSYGTHMNTEAFF. V is TRBV5-1 and J is TRBJ1-1. The length of the CDR3 is 15 residues. CDR1 is SGHRS, CDR2 YFSETQ, per germline.

V gene TRBV6-1 combines with J gene TRBJ1-5. CDR1 and CDR2 (germline): MNHNS, SASEGT. CDR3 length: 14 amino acids. Here the CDR3 reads CASSTLGYNQPQHF.

The genes are TRBV20-1 and TRBJ1-6. This CDR3 comprises 13 residues. CDR1 and CDR2 from the germline V gene are DFQATT and SNEGSKA (reference sequence). CDR3 sequence reads: CSAVKGNDSPLHF.

CDR3 amino acids: CASKADTNNEQFF. The rearrangement links TRBV19 to TRBJ2-1; without DNA, the TCRdb call of TRBD1 cannot be checked. The CDR3 runs to 13 residues. CDR1 is LNHDA and CDR2 is SQIVND in the germline V gene (reference sequence).

The rearrangement joins TRBV19 to TRBJ2-1. This CDR3 is built from 15 residues. Germline assignment: CDR1 LNHDA and CDR2 SQIVND (reference sequence). CDR3 in amino acids: CASSMRWESLNEQFF.

This chain links TRBV5-1 with TRBJ2-1; TCRdb selects TRBD2, and the lack of DNA leaves this call unchecked. Germline V lookup: CDR1 SGHRS, CDR2 YFSETQ. The CDR3 has 16 amino acids. CDR3 in amino acids: CASSLESGIAYNEQFF. Based on the CDR3 plus reference TRBV5-1 and TRBJ2-1, the full variable domain is KAGVTQTPRYLIKTRGQQVTLSCSPISGHRSVSWYQQTPGQGLQFLFEYFSETQRNKGNFPGRFSGRQFSNSRSEMNVSTLELGDSALYLCASSLESGIAYNEQFFGPGTRLTVL.

V gene TRBV12-3 or TRBV12-4 combines with J gene TRBJ2-2; TCRdb names TRBD1, which stays unverified in the absence of DNA. This CDR3 has 14 amino acids. The CDR3 is CASTQQGNTGELFF.

The chain carries TRBV15 and TRBJ2-1; lacking DNA, the TRBD1 call made by TCRdb goes unchecked. CDR1 LNHNV and CDR2 YYDKDF come from the germline V gene (reference sequence). The CDR3 is made up of 15 amino acids. This chain's CDR3 is CATSRGDRDNNEQFF.

The J gene is TRBJ1-6, the V gene TRBV4-2; TCRdb reports TRBD1, a call that lacks DNA to check it against. Germline V gives CDR1 LGHNA, CDR2 YNFKEQ. This CDR3 region has 15 residues. This CDR3 reads CASSLRDRENSPLHF.

The chain couples TRBV19 to TRBJ1-1; TCRdb's D call, TRBD1, is unchecked because there is no DNA. This CDR3 has 15 amino acids. Germline V CDR1 and CDR2: LNHDA, SQIVND (reference sequence). CDR3: CASSPWTGMNTEAFF.

This chain joins TRBV12-3 or TRBV12-4 and TRBJ1-1; TCRdb lists TRBD1, though no DNA is available to test this call. The CDR3 has 14 residues. The CDR3 reads CASSLVSGGTEAFF.

This chain connects TRBV12-5 to TRBJ2-1; TCRdb reports TRBD1, a call that lacks DNA to check it against. The V gene's germline CDR1 is LGHNT and CDR2 FRNRAP. This CDR3 is built from 14 residues. The CDR3 reads CASGLPPTGREQFF.

The rearrangement links TRBV11-3 to TRBJ2-1; TCRdb reports TRBD2, a call that lacks DNA to check it against. This CDR3 has 21 amino acids. Germline values: CDR1 SGHNT, CDR2 YENEEA. CDR3 amino acids: CASSLLGLSTGTSGRVGEQFF.

This rearrangement joins TRBV4-2 to TRBJ2-2; with no DNA, the TCRdb D assignment of TRBD2 cannot be verified. The CDR3 is 18 residues long. The V gene's germline CDR1 is LGHNA and CDR2 YNFKEQ. The CDR3 loop reads CASSYRASGFVNTGELFF.

The chain couples TRBV3-1 to TRBJ2-7. The CDR3 sequence is 16 residues long. CDR1 is LGHDT, CDR2 YNNKEL, per germline (reference sequence). The CDR3 here is CASSQVADLGTYEQYF.

This chain connects TRBV5-1 to TRBJ1-6. The CDR3 totals 13 residues. Per the germline V gene, CDR1 is SGHRS and CDR2 is YFSETQ. CDR3 residues: CASSLELNSPLHF.

This chain joins TRBV24-1 and TRBJ2-7; TCRdb's assignment of TRBD1 cannot be checked, as there is no DNA. Germline-derived CDR1 and CDR2 are KGHDR and SFDVKD. The CDR3 loop spans 12 amino acids. The CDR3 sequence is CATPGRPYEQYF.

J is TRBJ1-1 and V is TRBV20-1; the D call of TRBD1 rests on TCRdb alone, since no DNA is present to check it. Germline CDR1 and CDR2: DFQATT and SNEGSKA (reference sequence). This CDR3 region has 13 residues. CDR3 residues: CSAPRGENTEAFF.